What follows are 21 T cell receptor beta chains derived from one specimen sequenced in a study of cytomegalovirus exposure and HLA in healthy donors. Vbeta (60) and Jbeta (13) primers were used in the PCR. This table comes from immunoSEQ multiplex PCR, and its TCRdb copy is limited to in-frame clones, with some not included. The table includes 150,000 to 180,000 clones, roughly 84% detected once. What was sequenced was PBMCs. These receptor sequences come from a woman aged 18-29 years in good health and CMV-seronegative.

This clone was picked up a small number of times. The V and J genes are TRBV2 and TRBJ1-5; 9 nucleotides align to TRBD1. CDR1 SNHLY and CDR2 FYNNEI come from the germline V gene. The junction had 7 bases not matched to a gene; V was cut back by 8 bases and J by 5 bases. The CDR3 totals 14 residues. The CDR3 DNA sequence: TGTGCCAGCGGGGGGACAGGGAAAGATCAGCCCCAGCATTTT. It encodes CASGGTGKDQPQHF.

This rearrangement joins TRBV14 to TRBJ1-6; D remains unclear. Germline V CDR1 and CDR2: SGHDN, FVKESK. V shed 0 bases and J shed 0 bases, with 9 bases lying between them. This CDR3 is 17 amino acids long. The DNA of the CDR3 is TGTGCCAGCAGCCAAGATAGCGGTTACTCCTATAATTCACCCCTCCACTTT. This translates into CASSQDSGYSYNSPLHF.

This clone was detected once. The J gene is TRBJ1-1, the V gene TRBV6-5; 7 bases agree with TRBD1. Germline CDR1 is MNHEY and CDR2 is SVGAGI. J lost 3 bases, V lost 2 bases, and 3 bases had no gene match. The CDR3 runs 14 residues. DNA of the CDR3: TGTGCCAGCAGTTACGAGGGGGCGGACACTGAAGCTTTCTTT. This translates into CASSYEGADTEAFF.

The chain employs TRBV9 and TRBJ2-7; TRBD2 matches at 11 bases. The CDR3 sequence is 15 residues long. The V gene end was trimmed by 4 bases and the J gene end by 3 bases; junction bases not matched to a gene: 6. Per the germline V gene, CDR1 is SGDLS and CDR2 is YYNGEE. CDR3 residues: CASSPRLAGLYEQYF. The CDR3, as DNA: TGTGCCAGCAGCCCCCGACTAGCGGGACTCTACGAGCAGTACTTC.

The rearrangement joins TRBV9 to TRBJ1-3, with 8 nucleotides matching TRBD1. Germline lookup yields CDR1 SGDLS and CDR2 YYNGEE. V shed 3 bases and J 7 bases; nucleotides not matched to a gene: 6. This CDR3 comprises 14 residues. The CDR3 DNA is TGTGCCAGCAGCGATACAGGGGGGTTGAACACCATATATTTT. Residues: CASSDTGGLNTIYF. Variable domain in full (rest from reference TRBV9 and TRBJ1-3): DSGVTQTPKHLITATGQRVTLRCSPRSGDLSVYWYQQSLDQGLQFLIQYYNGEERAKGNILERFSAQQFPDLHSELNLSSLELGDSALYFCASSDTGGLNTIYFGEGSWLTVV.

The chain couples TRBV19 to TRBJ1-4, with a possible D match to TRBD1 (6 bases). The CDR3 is 16 amino acids. The V and J ends lost 5 bases and 5 bases respectively, with 18 bases between them. From germline, CDR1 is LNHDA and CDR2 SQIVND (reference sequence). The CDR3, as DNA: TGTGCCAGTAGTCCGGGGGGGGGACACTTCAATGAAAAACTGTTTTTT. Its translation is CASSPGGGHFNEKLFF.

The chain has TRBV19 and TRBJ2-2; TRBD2 matches at 12 bases. The CDR3 is 19 residues long. CDR1 LNHDA and CDR2 SQIVND come from the germline V gene (reference sequence). V was clipped by 4 bases and J by 5 bases; unmatched bases: 14. DNA for the CDR3: TGTGCCAGTAGTACCCCGCCCAAACTAGCGGGGGGTGGGACCGGGGAGCTGTTTTTT. Its translation is CASSTPPKLAGGGTGELFF.

The CDR3 spells CASSKKAPRTGGPPLHF. For the CDR3, the DNA is TGTGCCAGCAGCAAAAAAGCTCCGCGGACAGGGGGACCACCCCTCCACTTT. J is TRBJ1-6 and V is TRBV21-1; the D segment call TRBD1 is taken from the table without a DNA check. TRBV21-1 corresponds to a pseudogene. The CDR3 is 17 residues long.

The chain recombines TRBV28 with TRBJ1-2; D is perhaps TRBD1 (5 bases). The CDR3 is 16 amino acids. Trimming stripped 3 bases from V and 8 bases from J, with 22 bases between. The germline V gene has CDR1 MDHEN and CDR2 SYDVKM. The CDR3 sequence: CASSFGGVKPPGGYTF. CDR3 coding DNA: TGTGCCAGCAGTTTCGGGGGGGTGAAACCGCCTGGGGGCTACACCTTC.

V is TRBV5-8 and J is TRBJ1-4; D remains ambiguous. CDR3 length: 15 residues. V lost 0 bases to trimming and J lost 8 bases, with 14 bases between them. CDR1 and CDR2 from the germline V gene are SGHTS and YDEGEE. This CDR3 reads CASSLALTGGEKLFF. DNA of the CDR3: TGTGCCAGCAGCTTGGCATTGACCGGAGGGGAAAAACTGTTTTTT.

The chain carries TRBV2 and TRBJ2-7, with D unresolved. The CDR3 spans 17 residues. Germline-derived CDR1 and CDR2 are SNHLY and FYNNEI. Trimming removed 5 bases from V and 1 base from J, with 21 bases in between. DNA for the CDR3: TGTGCCAGCAGTTCCGTGGGCCTAATTCTCAGTTCCTACGAGCAGTACTTC. Encoded protein: CASSSVGLILSSYEQYF. Complete variable domain (other parts from reference TRBV2 and TRBJ2-7): EPEVTQTPSHQVTQMGQEVILRCVPISNHLYFYWYRQILGQKVEFLVSFYNNEISEKSEIFDDQFSVERPDGSNFTLKIRSTKLEDSAMYFCASSSVGLILSSYEQYFGPGTRLTVT.

Note on this clone: At one boundary the junction diverges from the germline segment, which might be a read error. The J gene is TRBJ1-1, the V gene TRBV7-3; D is uncertain. The CDR3 sequence is 13 residues long. CDR1 SGHTA and CDR2 FQGTGA come from the germline V gene. For the CDR3, the DNA is TGTGCCAGCAGCTTAAAATGGAACAGTGAAGCTTTCTTT. Residues: CASSLKWNSEAFF.

This chain uses TRBV13 with TRBJ2-1; 7 bases match TRBD2. Looked up from germline, CDR1 is PRHDT and CDR2 is FYEKMQ (reference sequence). The CDR3 is 14 residues long. J lost 7 bases, V lost 0 bases, and 3 bases had no gene match. The CDR3 region has the DNA TGTGCCAGCAGCTTAGGTTTGCGGGGGAATGAGCAGTTCTTC. It codes for CASSLGLRGNEQFF.

The chain carries TRBV4-3 and TRBJ1-6; D might be TRBD1 (6 bases). Germline V gene lookup returns CDR1 LGHNA and CDR2 YSLEER. The CDR3 runs to 14 residues. Trimming took off 6 bases at V and 8 bases at J, with 14 bases between the two ends. The DNA of the CDR3 is TGCGCCAGCAGATACCAGGGGCGGGATTCACCCCTCCACTTT. This codes for CASRYQGRDSPLHF.

The rearrangement links TRBV7-2 to TRBJ2-1; D unresolved. The CDR3 totals 15 residues. V lost 4 bases and J 8 bases, leaving 18 bases between the germline ends. Germline loops: CDR1 SGHTA, CDR2 FQGNSA. The CDR3 here is CASSSAVTGPHEQFF. The CDR3 DNA reads as TGTGCCAGCAGCTCTGCGGTGACCGGCCCCCATGAGCAGTTCTTC. The full variable domain, rest sourced from reference TRBV7-2 and TRBJ2-1, is GAGVSQSPSNKVTEKGKDVELRCDPISGHTALYWYRQSLGQGLEFLIYFQGNSAPDKSGLPSDRFSAERTGGSVSTLTIQRTQQEDSAVYLCASSSAVTGPHEQFFGPGTRLTVL.

Written as DNA, the CDR3 is TGTGCCAGCAATGGACAAGGTGAGCAGTACTTC. Residues: CASNGQGEQYF. This chain links TRBV2 with TRBJ2-7; the D gene is possibly TRBD1 (5 bases). There are 11 residues in the CDR3. CDR1 is SNHLY, CDR2 FYNNEI, per germline. The V gene lost 7 bases and the J gene lost 7 bases, with 11 bases spanning the gap.

This sequence joins TRBV5-1 and TRBJ2-5; weak D call: TRBD1 (6 bases). Trimming took off 4 bases at V and 4 bases at J, with 20 bases between the two ends. Germline-derived CDR1 and CDR2 are SGHRS and YFSETQ. This CDR3 is built from 16 residues. The CDR3 here is CASSVDPGEIVETQYF. Written as DNA, the CDR3 is TGCGCCAGCAGCGTCGACCCAGGGGAAATCGTAGAGACCCAGTACTTC.

The chain links TRBV28 to TRBJ2-7, with D perhaps TRBD1 (6 bases). The CDR3 is 15 amino acids. CDR1 and CDR2 (germline): MDHEN, SYDVKM. V gave up 7 bases and J gave up 3 bases, with 19 bases separating them. The CDR3 loop is CASTALGAGHYEQYF. In DNA form, the CDR3 reads TGTGCCAGCACCGCCCTGGGGGCAGGACACTACGAGCAGTACTTC.

V usage is TRBV7-9 and J usage is TRBJ2-3; D gene uncertain. Per germline, CDR1 SEHNR and CDR2 FQNEAQ (reference sequence). The CDR3 contains 16 residues. V lost 1 base and J lost 3, with 14 bases in between. The CDR3 region is CASSLGAVLFTDTQYF. As DNA, the CDR3 is TGTGCCAGCAGCTTAGGTGCGGTCTTGTTTACAGATACGCAGTATTTT.

This rearrangement joins TRBV6-6 to TRBJ1-2; 8 bases line up with TRBD1. Looked up from germline, CDR1 is MNHNY and CDR2 is SVGAGI (reference sequence). The CDR3 is made up of 16 amino acids. Germline trimming cut 6 bases from V and 3 bases from J; bases unmatched to any gene: 12. CDR3 nucleotide sequence: TGTGCCAGCAGACGTGGACAGGGTTACGTTTACTATGGCTACACCTTC. The encoded protein is CASRRGQGYVYYGYTF.

V and J are TRBV5-1 and TRBJ1-3; a possible D gene is TRBD1 (5 bases). Trimming removed 4 bases from V and 1 base from J, with 6 bases in between. There are 13 residues in the CDR3. CDR1 is SGHRS, CDR2 YFSETQ, per germline. The CDR3 loop is CASSRGSGNTIYF. For the CDR3, the DNA is TGCGCCAGCAGCAGGGGTTCTGGAAACACCATATATTTT.